In this sample, the clone carrying this T cell receptor beta chain turned up many times. Germline CDR1 is MNHEY and CDR2 is SVGEGT. There are 14 residues in the CDR3. V was pared by 3 bases and J by 0 bases, with 6 bases between. These data are taken from a study of T-cell memory formation after mild COVID-19. About the study: The TCR clusters were mostly specific to one donor.

TCRdb itself ran the 5' RACE reads through MiXCR, one entry per CDR3 protein. Of tens of thousands of distinct CDR3 sequences in the sample, 20% to 25% were seen once. Sequencing was done on a sample of PBMCs or a T cell subset sorted from them (not recorded which). The sequence was collected from a man aged 18 to 30 who had mild COVID-19 (a few samples of this study predate the infection). Cell type and time point are not known. This chain links TRBV6-2 or TRBV6-3 with TRBJ2-1; D remains ambiguous. CDR3 nucleotides: TGTGCCAGCAGTTATACTATCTCCTACAATGAGCAGTTCTTC. Encoded protein: CASSYTISYNEQFF.